This T cell receptor (beta chain) derives from a study of T cells in Graves' hyperthyroidism and ophthalmopathy. This clonotype was observed many times. Authors of the study amplified TCR beta CDR3 regions from RNA transcripts. The primer set for the first-round RT-PCR of the TCR CDR3 was HTBI. TCRdb processed the multiplex PCR reads anew with MiXCR; each CDR3 protein has one entry. Seen here are about 500,000 distinct CDR3 sequences, approximately 16% observed once, and the top ten hold around 32%. Germline-derived CDR1 and CDR2 are SQVTM and ANQGSEA. The CDR3 sequence is 13 residues long. The ends were cut back, 3 bases at V and 1 base at J, with 7 bases in the middle.

The V and J genes are TRBV29-1 and TRBJ2-1; no definite D call. Sequenced sample: blood. The sequence was obtained from a woman younger than 45 with Graves' ophthalmopathy. The CDR3 nucleotides are TGCAGCGTTGAGCACGGGTCCTACAATGAGCAGTTCTTC. Amino acid sequence: CSVEHGSYNEQFF.